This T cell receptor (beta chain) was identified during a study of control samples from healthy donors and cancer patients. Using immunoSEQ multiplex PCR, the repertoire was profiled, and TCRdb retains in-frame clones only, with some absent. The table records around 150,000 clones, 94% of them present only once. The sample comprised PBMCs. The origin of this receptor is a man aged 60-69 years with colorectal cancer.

The CDR3 protein is CASSSSPGGRGYEQYF. CDR3 DNA sequence: TGTGCCAGCAGTTCGTCTCCCGGGGGGAGGGGATACGAGCAGTACTTC. The rearrangement joins TRBV3-1 (or the pseudogene TRBV3-2) to TRBJ2-7, with 7 bases aligning to TRBD2. V was pared by 6 bases and J by 4 bases, with 15 bases of the junction left unmatched. CDR1 and CDR2 from the germline V gene are LGHDT and YNNKEL (reference sequence). This CDR3 spans 16 amino acids.